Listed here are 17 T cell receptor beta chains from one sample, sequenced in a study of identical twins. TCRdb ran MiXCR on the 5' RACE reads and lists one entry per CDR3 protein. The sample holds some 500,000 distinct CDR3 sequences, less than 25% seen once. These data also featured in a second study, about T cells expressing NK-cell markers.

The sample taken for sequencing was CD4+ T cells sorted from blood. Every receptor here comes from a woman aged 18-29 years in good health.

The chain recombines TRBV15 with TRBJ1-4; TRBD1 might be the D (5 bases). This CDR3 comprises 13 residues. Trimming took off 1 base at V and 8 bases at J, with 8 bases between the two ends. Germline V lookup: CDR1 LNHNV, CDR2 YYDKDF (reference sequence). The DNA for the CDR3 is TGTGCCACCAGCAGAGGGACATTCGAAAAACTGTTTTTT. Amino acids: CATSRGTFEKLFF.

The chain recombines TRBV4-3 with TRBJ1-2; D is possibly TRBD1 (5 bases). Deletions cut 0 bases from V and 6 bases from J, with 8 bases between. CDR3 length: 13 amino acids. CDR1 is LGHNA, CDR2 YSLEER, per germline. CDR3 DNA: TGCGCCAGCAGCCAAGAGAGGGGAGATGGCTACACCTTC. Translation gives CASSQERGDGYTF.

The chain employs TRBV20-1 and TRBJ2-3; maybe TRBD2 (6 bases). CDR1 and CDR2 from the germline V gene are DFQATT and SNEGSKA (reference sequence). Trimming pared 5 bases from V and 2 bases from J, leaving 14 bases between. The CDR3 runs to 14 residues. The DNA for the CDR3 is TGCAGTGCTCGCGGGACTGGGTACACAGATACGCAGTATTTT. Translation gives CSARGTGYTDTQYF.

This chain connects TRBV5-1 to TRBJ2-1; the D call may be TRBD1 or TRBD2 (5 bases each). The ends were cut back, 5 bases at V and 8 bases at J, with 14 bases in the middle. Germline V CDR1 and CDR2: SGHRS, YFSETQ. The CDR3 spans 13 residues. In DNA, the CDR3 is TGCGCCAGCAGGATCCCAGGGAGTGATGAGCAGTTCTTC. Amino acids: CASRIPGSDEQFF.

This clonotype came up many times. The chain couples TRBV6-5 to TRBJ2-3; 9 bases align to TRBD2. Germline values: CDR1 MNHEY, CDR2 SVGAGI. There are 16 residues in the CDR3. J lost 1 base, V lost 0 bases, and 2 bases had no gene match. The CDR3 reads CASSYSRGRGTDTQYF. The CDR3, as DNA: TGTGCCAGCAGTTACTCGCGCGGGAGGGGCACAGATACGCAGTATTTT.

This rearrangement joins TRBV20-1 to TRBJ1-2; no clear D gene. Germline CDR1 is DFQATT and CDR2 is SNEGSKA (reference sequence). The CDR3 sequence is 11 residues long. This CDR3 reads CRMMAGNGYTF. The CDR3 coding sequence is TGCAGGATGATGGCTGGTAACGGCTACACCTTC.

CDR3 sequence (DNA): TGTGCCAGCAGCTTATCGGCTAGCGGGGGGGATCAGTTCTTC. Translated: CASSLSASGGDQFF. This chain links TRBV7-3 with TRBJ2-1; TRBD2 agrees at 12 bases. Germline loops: CDR1 SGHTA, CDR2 FQGTGA. The CDR3 is 14 residues long. After removal of 2 bases from V and 13 bases from J, the junction contained 6 bases not matched to a gene.

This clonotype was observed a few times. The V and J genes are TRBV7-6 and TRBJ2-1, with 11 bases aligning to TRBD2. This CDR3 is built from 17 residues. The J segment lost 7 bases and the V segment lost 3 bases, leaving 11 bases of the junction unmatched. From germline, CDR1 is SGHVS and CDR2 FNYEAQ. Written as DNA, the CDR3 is TGTGCCAGCAGCTTGGAGGGAGGGACTAGCGGCTCGAATGAGCAGTTCTTC. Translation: CASSLEGGTSGSNEQFF.

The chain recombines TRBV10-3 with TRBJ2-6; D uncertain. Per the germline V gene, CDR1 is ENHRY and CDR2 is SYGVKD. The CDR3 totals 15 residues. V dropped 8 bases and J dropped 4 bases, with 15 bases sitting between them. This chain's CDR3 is CAIPGENPGANVLTF. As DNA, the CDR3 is TGTGCCATCCCCGGTGAAAACCCCGGGGCCAACGTCCTGACTTTC.

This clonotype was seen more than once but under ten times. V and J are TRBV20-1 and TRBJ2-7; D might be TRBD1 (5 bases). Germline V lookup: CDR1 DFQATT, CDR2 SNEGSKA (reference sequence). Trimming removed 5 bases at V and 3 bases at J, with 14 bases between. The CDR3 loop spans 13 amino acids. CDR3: CSAEPGQGYEQYF. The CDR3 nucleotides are TGCAGTGCTGAACCCGGACAAGGCTACGAGCAGTACTTC.

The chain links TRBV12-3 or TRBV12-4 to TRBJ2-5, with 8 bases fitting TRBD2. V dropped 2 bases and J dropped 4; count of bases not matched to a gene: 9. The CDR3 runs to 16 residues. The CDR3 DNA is TGTGCCAGCAGTTTACCCCCCGGACTAGCAAGAGAGACCCAGTACTTC. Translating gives CASSLPPGLARETQYF.

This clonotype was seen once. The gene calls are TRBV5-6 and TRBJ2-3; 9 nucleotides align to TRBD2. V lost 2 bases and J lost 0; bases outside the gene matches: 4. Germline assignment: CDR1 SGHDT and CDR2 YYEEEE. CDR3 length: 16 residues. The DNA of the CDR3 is TGTGCCAGCAGCTTAAATAGCGGGAGAAGCACAGATACGCAGTATTTT. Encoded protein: CASSLNSGRSTDTQYF.

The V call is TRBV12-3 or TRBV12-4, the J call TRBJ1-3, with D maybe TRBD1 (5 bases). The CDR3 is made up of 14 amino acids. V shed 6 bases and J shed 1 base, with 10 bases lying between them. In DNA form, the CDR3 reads TGTGCCAGCAGAAGGGGTGCGTCTGGAAACACCATATATTTT. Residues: CASRRGASGNTIYF.

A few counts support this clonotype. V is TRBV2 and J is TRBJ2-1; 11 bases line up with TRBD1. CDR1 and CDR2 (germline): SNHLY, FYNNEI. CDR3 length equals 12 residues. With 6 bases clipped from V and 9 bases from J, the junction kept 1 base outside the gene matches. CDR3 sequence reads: CASRDRGPEQFF. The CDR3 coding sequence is TGTGCCAGCAGGGACAGGGGGCCTGAGCAGTTCTTC. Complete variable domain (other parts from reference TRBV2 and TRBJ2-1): EPEVTQTPSHQVTQMGQEVILRCVPISNHLYFYWYRQILGQKVEFLVSFYNNEISEKSEIFDDQFSVERPDGSNFTLKIRSTKLEDSAMYFCASRDRGPEQFFGPGTRLTVL.

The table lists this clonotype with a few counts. The CDR3 nucleotides are TGTGCCAGCAGCTTAGTGGGACTAGCGGGAGAGACCCAGTACTTC. Translating it yields CASSLVGLAGETQYF. This chain connects TRBV11-3 to TRBJ2-5, with 12 bases fitting TRBD2. The trim removed 1 base at V and 4 bases at J, leaving 1 base unmatched. The CDR3 is 15 amino acids. The germline V gene has CDR1 SGHNT and CDR2 YENEEA. Drawing the rest from reference TRBV11-3 and TRBJ2-5, the complete variable domain is EAGVVQSPRYKIIEKKQPVAFWCNPISGHNTLYWYLQNLGQGPELLIRYENEEAVDDSQLPKDRFSAERLKGVDSTLKIQPAELGDSAVYLCASSLVGLAGETQYFGPGTRLLVL.

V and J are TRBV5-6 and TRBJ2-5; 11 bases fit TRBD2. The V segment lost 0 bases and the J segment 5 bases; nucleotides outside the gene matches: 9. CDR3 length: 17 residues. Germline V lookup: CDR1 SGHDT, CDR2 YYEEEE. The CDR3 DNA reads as TGTGCCAGCAGCTTGGTTGGTAGCGGGAGGGCCGGGGAGACCCAGTACTTC. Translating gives CASSLVGSGRAGETQYF.

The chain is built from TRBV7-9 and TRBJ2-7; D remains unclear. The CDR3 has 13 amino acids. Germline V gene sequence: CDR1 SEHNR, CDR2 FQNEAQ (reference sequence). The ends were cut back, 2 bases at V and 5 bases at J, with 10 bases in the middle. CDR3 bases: TGTGCCAGCAGCTTAAACAACCCGGACGAGCAGTACTTC. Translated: CASSLNNPDEQYF. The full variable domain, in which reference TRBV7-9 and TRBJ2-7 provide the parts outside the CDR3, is DTGVSQNPRHKITKRGQNVTFRCDPISEHNRLYWYRQTLGQGPEFLTYFQNEAQLEKSRLLSDRFSAERPKGSFSTLEIQRTEQGDSAMYLCASSLNNPDEQYFGPGTRLTVT.